This TCR beta chain is from a study of blood T cell repertoires in COVID-19. Study-wide context: The United States, Italy and Spain provided the acute and convalescent COVID-19 samples.

Per germline, CDR1 LNHNV and CDR2 YYDKDF (reference sequence). V shed 3 bases, J shed 6 bases, and the junction held 3 bases outside the gene matches. CDR3 length: 13 residues. TCRdb's copy holds only in-frame clones and misses some; the assay was immunoSEQ multiplex PCR. Of 150,000 to 200,000 clones in the sample, about 88% were seen once. Sequenced input: peripheral blood. This chain connects TRBV15 to TRBJ2-7; 9 bases are a match to TRBD1. This sequence originates from a woman older than 75 in a cohort sampled during active or convalescent COVID-19. CDR3 amino acids: CATSRDRGSEQYV. The CDR3 region has the DNA TGTGCCACCAGCAGGGACAGGGGTAGCGAGCAGTACGTC.